This T cell receptor (beta chain) was captured in a study of blood T cell repertoires in COVID-19 (dated by TCRdb to about 2020). General notes on the study: Samples from collaborators originated in the United States, Italy and Spain and spanned both the acute and convalescent phases of COVID-19. Subjects who had been exposed to COVID-19, were actively infected with it, or had recovered from it provided the deeply sampled blood TCRbeta repertoires that made up the dataset. The samples were drawn from the first 160 participants of the ongoing ImmuneRACE study and from 950 to 1,500 subjects provided by 6 global collaborators. The repertoires were made available in a free public database intended to serve as a resource for research on the immune response to SARS-CoV-2. The material from the prospective study consisted of cDNA or gDNA derived from T cells, B-cell-depleted T cells, or PBMCs. Where HLA class I and class II types were available, the types were taken from metadata supplied by the sample provider, not from assay-based typing. Nearly every sample came with metadata listing a de-identified subject ID, COVID-19 status, age in years and sex.

The collaborating institutions used their own protocols to collect whole blood in K2EDTA tubes. Collaborator samples were shipped for TCRbeta analysis as frozen whole blood, isolated PBMCs, or DNA extracted from either sample type. Overall study results and their limits: The quantity of clinical and demographic metadata differed by source and by participant and was supplied without curation.

Spanning cysteine to phenylalanine, the CDR3 consists of 15 amino acids. Solely the CDR3 DNA is kept, with 45 bases framed from the first base. CDR1 and CDR2, per the germline V gene (reference sequence), are LGHDT and YNNKEL. V trim: 8 bases; J trim: 4 bases; unmatched bases: 10. TCRbeta CDR3 regions were amplified from genomic DNA using the immunoSEQ Assay, a bias-controlled multiplex PCR. Regarding the original processing steps: The number of nucleated cells in each sample was estimated by amplification of reference gene primers within the assay. To quantify the absolute abundance of each unique TCRbeta CDR3 rearrangement, sequence reads were collapsed and filtered. For each sample, productive Simpson clonality was calculated by taking the square root of Simpson's diversity index across productive rearrangements. This immuneACCESS table, as held by TCRdb, lists in-frame sequences with V and J called but not all clones. Of the missing ones, under half trace to an unresolved V gene in checked studies; the others have no known cause. V and J calls and clone size come straight from that table; D and trimming were deduced from the DNA. The sample yields some 43,000 clones; approximately 80% were counted once. The ten largest account for around 15% of the sample.

This clone was counted once. It lacks a known antigen. Per-base qualities were not stored, and no clone one base away is much larger. This receptor was identified in a man aged 50 to 59 with active or convalescent COVID-19. The sequencing input was peripheral blood. The chain uses TRBV3-1 (or the pseudogene TRBV3-2) and TRBJ2-2; a stretch of 7 junction bases matches TRBD2. The DNA is TGTGCCAGCCGCCCAGCTGGGGGGGTCACCGGGGAGCTGTTTTTT. It specifies CASRPAGGVTGELFF.